Listed below are T cell receptor beta chains from one sample, sequenced in a study of CD8+ T cells in alopecia areata. Using immunoSEQ multiplex PCR, the repertoire was profiled, and TCRdb retains in-frame clones only, with some absent. The sample includes fewer than 200,000 clones, about 54% seen only once; the top ten take 16%. The input for sequencing was CD4+ T cells sorted from blood, taken at roughly week 58, from a patient treated with tofacitinib. The source is a human donor with alopecia areata. CDR3s include the opening cysteine and the closing phenylalanine or tryptophan. D genes are given only for firm matches. Expanded clones are given a class, and other clones once, few, many or no size at all.

V gene	CDR3 length	D gene	J gene	clone size	CDR3 protein	CDR3 DNA
TRBV30	16	.	TRBJ1-1	few	CAWTVPLGGVGTEAFF	TGTGCCTGGACCGTCCCCCTGGGAGGGGTGGGCACTGAAGCTTTCTTT
TRBV7-2	14	TRBD1	TRBJ1-5	.	CASSLRQGFQPQHF	TGTGCCAGCAGCTTAAGACAGGGCTTTCAGCCCCAGCATTTT
TRBV30	15	.	TRBJ2-5	.	CAWSVTGFSPETQYF	TGTGCCTGGAGTGTAACGGGGTTCAGTCCAGAGACCCAGTACTTC
TRBV5-1	14	.	TRBJ2-5	.	CASSTGTIQETQYF	TGCGCCAGCAGCACTGGGACGATACAAGAGACCCAGTACTTC
TRBV19	13	.	TRBJ1-5	.	CASKINSNQPQHF	TGTGCCAGCAAAATTAATAGCAATCAGCCCCAGCATTTT
TRBV30	14	.	TRBJ2-2	.	CAWTPVRGTGELFF	TGTGCCTGGACCCCGGTCAGGGGCACCGGGGAGCTGTTTTTT
TRBV27	14	TRBD2	TRBJ2-7	few	CASRLKGEGREQYF	TGTGCCAGCAGACTAAAAGGGGAGGGGCGGGAGCAGTACTTC
TRBV2	14	.	TRBJ1-2	.	CASRRGTPDYGYTF	TGTGCCAGCAGAAGAGGGACCCCAGACTATGGCTACACCTTC
TRBV15	15	.	TRBJ2-3	once	CATTLEPVSTDTQYF	TGTGCCACCACCCTCGAGCCCGTTAGCACAGATACGCAGTATTTT
TRBV7-2	13	.	TRBJ1-6	.	CASRQNRNSPLHF	TGTGCCAGCAGGCAGAACAGAAATTCACCCCTCCACTTT
TRBV7-2	16	TRBD1	TRBJ2-1	.	CASSGRDRGLGNEQFF	TGTGCCAGCAGCGGAAGGGACAGGGGCTTAGGTAATGAGCAGTTCTTC
TRBV30	14	TRBD1	TRBJ2-7	.	CAWRRDRGPYEQYF	TGTGCCTGGAGGAGGGACAGGGGCCCCTACGAGCAGTACTTC
TRBV30	13	.	TRBJ2-5	.	CAWSVQGFETQYF	TGTGCCTGGAGTGTACAAGGGTTTGAGACCCAGTACTTC
TRBV6-5	14	.	TRBJ1-2	.	CASSYSRGNYGYTF	TGTGCCAGCAGTTACTCGAGAGGGAACTATGGCTACACCTTC
TRBV19	13	.	TRBJ1-1	.	CASSTQRETEAFF	TGTGCCAGTAGTACCCAGAGGGAAACTGAAGCTTTCTTT
TRBV18	13	.	TRBJ1-1	.	CASSPPGRSEAFF	TGTGCCAGCTCACCGCCAGGCCGGTCGGAAGCTTTCTTT
TRBV5-1	15	TRBD1	TRBJ2-5	.	CASSLLQGNQETQYF	TGCGCCAGCAGCCTGCTACAGGGGAATCAAGAGACCCAGTACTTC
TRBV6-5	13	.	TRBJ1-2	.	CASSYSRLRGYTF	TGTGCCAGCAGTTACTCGCGGCTGCGTGGCTACACCTTC
TRBV7-3	13	.	TRBJ1-1	.	CASTLPGGTEAFF	TGTGCCAGCACCCTTCCGGGGGGAACTGAAGCTTTCTTT
TRBV7-2	16	TRBD1	TRBJ1-4	few	CASSLAWDRSNEKLFF	TGTGCCAGCAGCTTAGCGTGGGACAGAAGTAATGAAAAACTGTTTTTT
TRBV5-6	12	.	TRBJ2-1	few	CASSLGSYEQFF	TGTGCCAGCAGCCTGGGCTCTTATGAGCAGTTCTTC
TRBV4-1	13	.	TRBJ2-2	once	CASSQAPSGELFF	TGCGCCAGCAGCCAGGCCCCCTCCGGGGAGCTGTTTTTT
TRBV29-1	13	.	TRBJ1-1	.	CSVVLQMNTEAFF	TGCAGCGTTGTTTTACAGATGAACACTGAAGCTTTCTTT
TRBV9	14	.	TRBJ2-1	once	CASSQADSYNEQFF	TGTGCCAGCAGTCAGGCTGACAGTTACAATGAGCAGTTCTTC
TRBV2	14	TRBD1	TRBJ2-7	few	CASSVGGQGTPQYF	TGTGCCAGCAGTGTAGGAGGACAGGGCACCCCTCAGTACTTC
TRBV29-1	13	.	TRBJ2-3	.	CSQLSFGTDTQYF	TGCAGCCAGCTCAGCTTCGGGACAGATACGCAGTATTTT
TRBV6-5	13	.	TRBJ2-5	.	CASRGSGQETQYF	TGTGCCAGCAGGGGCAGCGGGCAAGAGACCCAGTACTTC
TRBV7-9	18	.	TRBJ1-1	.	CASSPSFTTGTMNTEAFF	TGTGCCAGCAGCCCCAGTTTTACCACCGGGACAATGAACACTGAAGCTTTCTTT
TRBV6-5	13	.	TRBJ2-1	.	CASSYEGVHEQFF	TGTGCCAGCAGTTACGAAGGGGTTCATGAGCAGTTCTTC
TRBV18	14	.	TRBJ2-5	.	CASSPNSFQETQYF	TGTGCCAGCTCACCGAACAGCTTCCAAGAGACCCAGTACTTC
TRBV20-1	11	.	TRBJ2-5	.	CSARVGETQYF	TGCAGTGCTAGGGTTGGGGAGACCCAGTACTTC
TRBV14	16	.	TRBJ1-6	.	CASSQITGQLRSPLHF	TGTGCCAGCAGCCAAATCACGGGACAACTGCGTTCACCCCTCCACTTT
TRBV19	13	TRBD2	TRBJ2-7	few	CASNTPGGDEQYF	TGTGCCAGTAATACACCGGGAGGGGACGAGCAGTACTTC
TRBV27	16	.	TRBJ1-2	.	CATRPGRTLSGYGYTF	TGTGCCACCCGCCCGGGACGGACACTTTCTGGCTATGGCTACACCTTC
TRBV30	13	TRBD1	TRBJ2-2	.	CACDRGLTGELFF	TGTGCCTGCGACAGGGGGCTCACCGGGGAGCTGTTTTTT
TRBV11-3	19	TRBD1	TRBJ2-6	few	CASSLEPGDRGLGANVLTF	TGTGCCAGCAGCTTAGAGCCCGGGGACAGGGGGCTTGGGGCCAACGTCCTGACTTTC
TRBV7-9	18	TRBD1	TRBJ2-6	.	CASSLGRQGSFGANVLTF	TGTGCCAGCAGCTTAGGCCGACAGGGGTCGTTTGGGGCCAACGTCCTGACTTTC
TRBV29-1	14	.	TRBJ1-2	.	CSVDVARPSYGYTF	TGCAGCGTTGACGTTGCCCGACCATCCTATGGCTACACCTTC
TRBV5-1	14	.	TRBJ2-7	.	CASSLEGGTYEQYF	TGCGCCAGCAGCTTGGAAGGAGGGACCTACGAGCAGTACTTC
TRBV2	13	.	TRBJ1-6	.	CASKGSPNSPLHF	TGTGCCAGCAAGGGCAGTCCTAATTCACCCCTCCACTTT
TRBV9	15	.	TRBJ2-7	.	CASSPLADFSYEQYF	TGTGCCAGCAGCCCCCTTGCAGATTTCTCCTACGAGCAGTACTTC